This T cell receptor beta chain was retrieved from a study of shared T cell receptors in the human thymus. This clone was picked up a small number of times. Data came from immunoSEQ multiplex PCR; TCRdb stores just in-frame clones and leaves some out. The top ten clones hold about 0.011% of a sample with 700,000 to 750,000 clones, 80% to 90% of them seen once. The CDR3 has 16 residues. Germline V gene lookup returns CDR1 SGHDT and CDR2 YYEEEE. V lost 0 bases to trimming and J lost 0 bases, with 12 bases between them. These data are also associated with another study on human thymus T cells.

This chain joins TRBV5-6 and TRBJ1-1; no reliable D call. This TCR derives from a girl under two years old with a congenital heart defect. The source material was thymocytes. CDR3 sequence reads: CASSLALNRLNTEAFF. The CDR3 DNA reads TGTGCCAGCAGCTTGGCCCTTAACAGACTGAACACTGAAGCTTTCTTT.